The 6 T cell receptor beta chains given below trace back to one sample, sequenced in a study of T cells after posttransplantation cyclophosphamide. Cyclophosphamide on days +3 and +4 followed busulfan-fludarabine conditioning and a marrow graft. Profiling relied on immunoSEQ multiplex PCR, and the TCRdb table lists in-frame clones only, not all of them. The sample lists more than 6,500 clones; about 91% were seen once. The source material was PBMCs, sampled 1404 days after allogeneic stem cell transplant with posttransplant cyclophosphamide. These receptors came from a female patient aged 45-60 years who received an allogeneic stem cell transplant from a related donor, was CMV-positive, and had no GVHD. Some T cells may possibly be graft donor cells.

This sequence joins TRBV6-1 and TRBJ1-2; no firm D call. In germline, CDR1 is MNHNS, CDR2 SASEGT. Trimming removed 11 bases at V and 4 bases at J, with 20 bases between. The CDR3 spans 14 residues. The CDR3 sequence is CAGSATRRIYGYTF. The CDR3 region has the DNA TGTGCCGGATCCGCAACAAGGAGGATCTATGGCTACACCTTC.

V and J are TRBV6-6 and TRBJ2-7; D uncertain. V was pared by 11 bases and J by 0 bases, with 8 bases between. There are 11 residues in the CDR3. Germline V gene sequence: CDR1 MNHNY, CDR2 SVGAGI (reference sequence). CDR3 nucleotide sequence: TGTGCCTCCCGGGTCTCCTACGAGCAGTACTTC. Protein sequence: CASRVSYEQYF.

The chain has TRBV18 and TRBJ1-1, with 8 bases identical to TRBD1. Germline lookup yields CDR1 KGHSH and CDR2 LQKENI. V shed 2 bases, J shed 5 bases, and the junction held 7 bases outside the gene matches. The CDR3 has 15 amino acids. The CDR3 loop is CASSPLQGESTEAFF. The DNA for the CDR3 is TGTGCCAGCTCACCATTACAGGGGGAAAGTACTGAAGCTTTCTTT.

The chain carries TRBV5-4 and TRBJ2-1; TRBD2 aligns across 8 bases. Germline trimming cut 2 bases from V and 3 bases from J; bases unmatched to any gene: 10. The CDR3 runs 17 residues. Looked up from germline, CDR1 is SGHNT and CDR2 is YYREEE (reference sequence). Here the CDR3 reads CASSFFPSGSFYNEQFF. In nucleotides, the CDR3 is TGTGCCAGCAGCTTTTTTCCGAGCGGGAGTTTCTACAATGAGCAGTTCTTC.

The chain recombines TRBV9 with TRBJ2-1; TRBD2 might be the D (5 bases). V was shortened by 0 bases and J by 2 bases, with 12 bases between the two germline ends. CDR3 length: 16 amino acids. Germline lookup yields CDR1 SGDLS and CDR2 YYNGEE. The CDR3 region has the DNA TGTGCCAGCAGCGTAGGGGGAGCCTCCCCCTACAATGAGCAGTTCTTC. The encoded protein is CASSVGGASPYNEQFF. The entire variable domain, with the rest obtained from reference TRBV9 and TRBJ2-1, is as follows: DSGVTQTPKHLITATGQRVTLRCSPRSGDLSVYWYQQSLDQGLQFLIQYYNGEERAKGNILERFSAQQFPDLHSELNLSSLELGDSALYFCASSVGGASPYNEQFFGPGTRLTVL.

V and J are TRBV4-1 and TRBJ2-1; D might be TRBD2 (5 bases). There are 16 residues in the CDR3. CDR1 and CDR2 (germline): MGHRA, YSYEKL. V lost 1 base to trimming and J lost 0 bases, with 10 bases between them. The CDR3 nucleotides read TGCGCCAGCAGCCAAGCCGCTGGGAGCTCCTACAATGAGCAGTTCTTC. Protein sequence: CASSQAAGSSYNEQFF.